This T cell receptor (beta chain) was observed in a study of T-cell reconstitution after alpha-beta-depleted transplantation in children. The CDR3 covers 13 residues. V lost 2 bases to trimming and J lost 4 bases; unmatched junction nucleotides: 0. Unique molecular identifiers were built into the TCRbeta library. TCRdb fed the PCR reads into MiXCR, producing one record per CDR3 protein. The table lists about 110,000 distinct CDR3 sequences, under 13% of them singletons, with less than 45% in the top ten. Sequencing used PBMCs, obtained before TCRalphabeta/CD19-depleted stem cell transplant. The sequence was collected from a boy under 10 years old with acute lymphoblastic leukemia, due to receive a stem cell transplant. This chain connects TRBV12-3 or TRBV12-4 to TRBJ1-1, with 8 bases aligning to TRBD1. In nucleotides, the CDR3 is TGTGCCAGCAGTTTACAGGGGGCCACTGAAGCTTTCTTT. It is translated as CASSLQGATEAFF.